The next 8 T cell receptor beta chains were all read from a single sample in a study of T cell responses to AZD1222 COVID-19 vaccine (dated by TCRdb to 2020 to 2022). Preparation of the library involved the immunoSEQ multiplex PCR assay. Entries here come from immuneACCESS through TCRdb and include only in-frame sequences with V and J called. Some clones fail to appear in such tables; in the studies checked, an unresolved V gene covers under half of the shortfall, and the cause of the remainder is unknown. The sample yields around 140,000 clones; over 85% were counted once. The ten top clones hold roughly 5% of the sample. The time point label here, explained by the study, means: baseline before first vaccination. Sequenced material: peripheral blood, taken on day 0 of AZD1222 vaccination. The receptors stem from an adult in good health.

The rearrangement links TRBV2 to TRBJ1-6; the D is unclear. The germline V gene has CDR1 SNHLY and CDR2 FYNNEI. The germline V and J ends were trimmed by 8 bases and 9 bases, with 11 bases remaining between them. The CDR3 runs to 12 residues. The CDR3 DNA follows: TGTGCCAGCCGGGTTGTGAGTTCACCCCTCCACTTT. Residues: CASRVVSSPLHF.

The V gene is TRBV14, the J gene TRBJ1-2, with D possibly being TRBD1 (5 bases). The V gene lost 6 bases and the J gene lost 4 bases, with 15 bases spanning the gap. The CDR3 spans 14 residues. Germline V gene sequence: CDR1 SGHDN, CDR2 FVKESK. CDR3 sequence reads: CASREGGRVYGYTF. The DNA for the CDR3 is TGTGCCAGCAGGGAAGGTGGCAGGGTCTATGGCTACACCTTC.

V is TRBV7-9 and J is TRBJ1-1; weak D call: TRBD1 (5 bases). CDR3 length: 12 amino acids. The germline V gene encodes CDR1 SEHNR and CDR2 FQNEAQ (reference sequence). The germline V and J ends were trimmed by 1 base and 6 bases, with 6 bases remaining between them. CDR3 sequence: CASSLGQSEAFF. The DNA of the CDR3 is TGTGCCAGCAGCTTAGGACAGTCTGAAGCTTTCTTT.

The chain employs TRBV19 and TRBJ2-1; no firm D call. Germline V gene data show CDR1 as LNHDA and CDR2 as SQIVND (reference sequence). This CDR3 has 14 amino acids. V lost 9 bases, J lost 4 bases, and 16 bases lay in between. The CDR3 coding sequence is TGTGCCAGCAACGCCAGACACGCTTACAATGAGCAGTTCTTC. As protein: CASNARHAYNEQFF.

The chain recombines TRBV10-3 with TRBJ2-7, with TRBD2 matching over 10 bases. The CDR3 covers 16 residues. From germline, CDR1 is ENHRY and CDR2 SYGVKD. The V segment lost 2 bases and the J segment 3 bases; nucleotides outside the gene matches: 7. The CDR3 here is CAISESVAGGVYEQYF. Here the CDR3 DNA reads TGTGCCATCAGTGAGAGCGTAGCGGGAGGTGTCTACGAGCAGTACTTC.

The genes are TRBV2 and TRBJ1-2; perhaps TRBD1 as D (6 bases). The CDR3 covers 15 residues. Germline V lookup: CDR1 SNHLY, CDR2 FYNNEI. Trimming shortened V by 4 bases and J by 3 bases, and 15 bases separated the two germline ends. CDR3 sequence: CASSVLRDTYYGYTF. The CDR3 bases are TGTGCCAGCAGTGTATTGAGGGACACCTACTATGGCTACACCTTC.

The chain's CDR3 is CASSLVPYEQYF. In DNA form, the CDR3 reads TGTGCCAGCAGCTTAGTTCCCTACGAGCAGTACTTC. The chain joins TRBV7-9 to TRBJ2-7; D gene uncertain. Trimming pared 1 base from V and 2 bases from J, leaving 3 bases between. Germline loops: CDR1 SEHNR, CDR2 FQNEAQ (reference sequence). This CDR3 comprises 12 residues. The full variable domain, rest sourced from reference TRBV7-9 and TRBJ2-7, is DTGVSQNPRHKITKRGQNVTFRCDPISEHNRLYWYRQTLGQGPEFLTYFQNEAQLEKSRLLSDRFSAERPKGSFSTLEIQRTEQGDSAMYLCASSLVPYEQYFGPGTRLTVT.

This rearrangement joins TRBV7-2 to TRBJ1-1; no definite D call. The CDR3 spans 12 residues. Trimming took 3 bases from V and 3 from J, leaving 5 bases between them. The germline V gene encodes CDR1 SGHTA and CDR2 FQGNSA. The CDR3 loop reads CASSFMDTEAFF. The CDR3 bases are TGTGCCAGCAGCTTTATGGACACTGAAGCTTTCTTT.